This is a list of T cell receptor beta chains from one sample in a study of low-dose radiotherapy and immunotherapy resistance in tumors. Via MiXCR, TCRdb re-called the reads, giving one row per CDR3 protein. The sample holds more than 30,000 distinct CDR3 sequences, 49% seen once. The source material was PBMCs, sampled after low-dose radiotherapy plus immunotherapy. The receptors here all came from a male donor with gallbladder cancer. Both conserved end residues are part of each CDR3. A D gene is named only where the DNA matches it firmly. Clone size is given for some rows only: seen once, a few or many times, or a class if the clone is expanded.

>few|TRBD1|TRBJ2-1|TRBV3-1
CASSRRQGSYNEQFF
TGTGCCAGCAGCCGGAGACAGGGCTCCTACAATGAGCAGTTCTTC
>-|-|TRBJ1-2|TRBV28
CASSLQFANEQFFGPGTDGYTF
-
>-|-|TRBJ1-4|TRBV29-1
CSVGDGSNEKLFF
TGCAGCGTTGGGGACGGTTCTAATGAAAAACTGTTTTTT
>-|-|TRBJ2-7|TRBV28
CASSRAAYEQYF
TGTGCCAGCAGTAGGGCAGCCTACGAGCAGTACTTC
>-|TRBD2|TRBJ2-1|TRBV20-1
CSARSAGGLYNEQFF
TGCAGTGCTAGATCAGCGGGAGGTCTCTACAATGAGCAGTTCTTC
>once|-|TRBJ2-5|TRBV7-8
CASSLEDRGSSQYF
TGTGCCAGCAGCTTAGAGGACCGAGGGTCGAGCCAGTACTTC
>few|-|TRBJ2-7|TRBV5-1
CASSLGQATYEQYF
TGCGCCAGCAGCTTGGGACAGGCCACCTACGAGCAGTACTTC
>-|TRBD2|TRBJ2-5|TRBV7-9
CASPTGTSGRRSGETQYF
TGTGCCAGCCCCACCGGGACTAGCGGGAGGAGATCGGGAGAGACCCAGTACTTC
>-|TRBD1|TRBJ2-3|TRBV3-1
CASSRDRGRTDTQYF
TGTGCCAGCAGCCGAGACAGGGGGCGCACAGATACGCAGTATTTT
>once|-|TRBJ2-3|TRBV24-1
CATRLTNTDTQYF
TGTGCCACCAGGCTCACCAACACAGATACGCAGTATTTT
>many|TRBD1|TRBJ1-1|TRBV30
CAWSSGQGNTEAFF
TGTGCCTGGAGTTCAGGACAGGGGAACACTGAAGCTTTCTTT
>-|TRBD1|TRBJ1-5|TRBV6-5
CASRSGTAIHQPQHF
TGTGCCAGCAGGTCCGGGACAGCAATACATCAGCCCCAGCATTTT
>few|TRBD2|TRBJ2-7|TRBV4-1
CASSQEPSGSSYEQYF
TGCGCCAGCAGCCAAGAACCTAGCGGGTCATCCTACGAGCAGTACTTC
>-|-|TRBJ2-7|TRBV5-6
CASSSWPPWEQYF
TGTGCCAGCAGCTCCTGGCCCCCCTGGGAGCAGTACTTC
>many|TRBD1|TRBJ2-3|TRBV15
CAAGTGGDTQYF
TGTGCCGCGGGGACAGGGGGAGATACGCAGTATTTT
>-|TRBD2|TRBJ2-7|TRBV20-1
CSAVSGGLYEQYF
TGCAGTGCTGTAAGCGGGGGGCTCTACGAGCAGTACTTC
>-|TRBD2|TRBJ2-5|TRBV5-6
CASSCRTMGGETQYF
TGTGCCAGCAGCTGTCGTACCATGGGGGGGGAGACCCAGTACTTC
>medium-sized|-|TRBJ2-1|TRBV7-2
CASSSRPVSYNEQFF
TGTGCCAGCAGCTCGAGGCCTGTCTCCTACAATGAGCAGTTCTTC
>medium-sized|TRBD1|TRBJ1-6|TRBV12-3/TRBV12-4
CASSPGTGNNSPLHF
TGTGCCAGCAGTCCTGGGACAGGAAATAATTCACCCCTCCACTTT
>-|-|TRBJ2-5|TRBV19
CASSIAQTETQYF
TGTGCCAGTAGTATAGCACAGACCGAGACCCAGTACTTC
>medium-sized|-|TRBJ1-5|TRBV19
CASSTGLISNQPQHF
TGTGCCAGTAGTACTGGACTGATTAGCAATCAGCCCCAGCATTTT
>many|-|TRBJ1-4|TRBV7-9
CASSFDLASEKLFF
TGTGCCAGCAGCTTTGATCTTGCTAGCGAAAAACTGTTTTTT
>many|-|TRBJ1-1|TRBV27
CASSPRAGFNTEAFF
TGTGCCAGCAGTCCCAGGGCGGGGTTCAACACTGAAGCTTTCTTT
>many|TRBD2|TRBJ2-7|TRBV7-2
CASSLTSGVSSYEQYF
TGTGCCAGCAGCTTGACTAGCGGGGTGAGCTCCTACGAGCAGTACTTC
>-|-|TRBJ2-1|TRBV29-1
CSVEALDRGEQFF
TGCAGCGTTGAAGCACTGGACCGCGGTGAGCAGTTCTTC
>many|-|TRBJ2-5|TRBV28
CASKNGASYQETQYF
TGTGCCAGCAAAAACGGGGCATCCTACCAAGAGACCCAGTACTTC
>few|-|TRBJ2-7|TRBV20-1
CSAAPAQGSSYEQYF
TGCAGTGCAGCTCCCGCCCAGGGAAGCTCCTACGAGCAGTACTTC
>few|-|TRBJ1-5|TRBV6-2/TRBV6-3
CASSEGVNQPQHF
TGTGCCAGCAGTGAGGGGGTGAATCAGCCCCAGCATTTT
>many|-|TRBJ1-4|TRBV5-1
CASSLGGGGLAEKLFF
TGCGCCAGCAGCTTGGGAGGCGGGGGCCTCGCGGAAAAACTGTTTTTT
>-|-|TRBJ2-7|TRBV12-3/TRBV12-4
CASSFGLYEQYF
TGTGCCAGCAGTTTCGGGCTCTACGAGCAGTACTTC
>few|-|TRBJ2-5|TRBV10-2
CASSDAGTVQETQYF
TGCGCCAGCAGTGACGCGGGCACAGTTCAAGAGACCCAGTACTTC
>once|-|TRBJ2-7|TRBV5-6
CASNSSITGSSYEQYF
TGTGCCAGCAACTCCAGCATAACGGGCAGCTCCTACGAGCAGTACTTC
>many|TRBD2|TRBJ2-1|TRBV29-1
CSVGTSVYNEQFF
TGCAGCGTCGGGACTAGCGTCTACAATGAGCAGTTCTTC
>-|-|TRBJ1-1|TRBV19
CASSMWSMNTEAFF
TGTGCCAGTAGTATGTGGAGCATGAACACTGAAGCTTTCTTT
>-|-|TRBJ2-1|TRBV7-9
CASSLAGTNNEQFF
TGTGCCAGCAGCTTAGCCGGGACCAACAATGAGCAGTTCTTC
>-|-|TRBJ2-5|TRBV5-1
CASSLSVGNIQETQYF
TGCGCCAGCAGCTTGAGCGTCGGGAATATCCAAGAGACCCAGTACTTC
>-|TRBD2|TRBJ2-1|TRBV6-2/TRBV6-3
CASIATLAGPYNEQFF
TGTGCCAGCATCGCCACTCTAGCGGGTCCCTACAATGAGCAGTTCTTC
>few|TRBD1|TRBJ1-1|TRBV6-1
CASSHRDRNTEAFF
TGTGCCAGCAGTCATAGGGACAGGAACACTGAAGCTTTCTTT
>-|-|TRBJ2-7|TRBV9
CASSPRLGSYEQYF
TGTGCCAGCAGCCCTCGATTGGGCTCCTACGAGCAGTACTTC
>-|TRBD1|TRBJ2-3|TRBV6-2/TRBV6-3
CASRPGQGPWGTDTQYF
TGTGCCAGCAGACCTGGACAGGGGCCCTGGGGCACAGATACGCAGTATTTT
>few|-|TRBJ2-2|TRBV5-3
CASKTQGPGELFF
TGTGCCAGCAAGACCCAGGGGCCCGGGGAGCTGTTTTTT
>-|TRBD2|TRBJ2-2|TRBV6-2/TRBV6-3
CANPRTSSTGELFF
TGTGCCAACCCAAGGACTAGTTCGACCGGGGAGCTGTTTTTT
>many|TRBD2|TRBJ2-5|TRBV13
CASSLAILAEGFEETQYF
TGTGCCAGCAGCTTAGCCATCCTAGCGGAGGGATTTGAAGAGACCCAGTACTTC
>many|-|TRBJ2-1|TRBV19
CASSIGPRGNEQFF
TGTGCCAGTAGTATAGGTCCCCGTGGGAATGAGCAGTTCTTC
>-|TRBD1|TRBJ2-7|TRBV29-1
CSVVDRGHEQYF
TGCAGCGTTGTCGACAGGGGCCACGAGCAGTACTTC
>-|TRBD1|TRBJ1-2|TRBV4-1
CASSQDETGGGYGYTF
TGCGCCAGCAGCCAAGACGAAACAGGGGGCGGCTATGGCTACACCTTC
>-|TRBD1|TRBJ2-5|TRBV9
CASSVPAGGVETQYF
TGTGCCAGCAGCGTGCCCGCAGGGGGCGTAGAGACCCAGTACTTC